Each of the 6 T cell receptor beta chains below was sequenced from the same sample in a study of shared clonotypes between healthy human individuals. CD8 cells regarded as naive lacked CD45RO, were positively chosen for CCR7, and omitted terminally differentiated effector memory CD45RA+ cells. Profiled with immunoSEQ multiplex PCR; TCRdb holds only in-frame clones, not every one. The table includes approximately 840,000 clones, about 96% detected once. Sequencing was carried out using naive CD8+ T cells sorted from blood. These receptors were taken from a man younger than 40 in good health.

The chain is built from TRBV19 and TRBJ2-2; D call uncertain. The ends were cut back, 9 bases at V and 3 bases at J, with 5 bases in the middle. The CDR3 loop spans 11 amino acids. Per the germline V gene, CDR1 is LNHDA and CDR2 is SQIVND (reference sequence). The CDR3 DNA reads TGTGCCAGCGAAGACACCGGGGAGCTGTTTTTT. The encoded protein is CASEDTGELFF.

The chain combines TRBV9 with TRBJ2-3; D unresolved. With 4 bases removed from V and 1 base from J, the gap between germline ends came to 7 bases. Germline loops: CDR1 SGDLS, CDR2 YYNGEE. The CDR3 is 13 residues long. Here the CDR3 DNA reads TGTGCCAGCAGCCCCTTCGGCACAGATACGCAGTATTTT. This gives the protein CASSPFGTDTQYF.

This rearrangement joins TRBV7-9 to TRBJ2-1, with TRBD2 matching over 9 bases. Germline V gene lookup returns CDR1 SEHNR and CDR2 FQNEAQ (reference sequence). The CDR3 is 15 amino acids. The junction had 5 bases not matched to a gene; V was cut back by 3 bases and J by 5 bases. The CDR3 DNA reads as TGTGCCAGCAGCTTTGGACTAGCGCCAAACAATGAGCAGTTCTTC. Translation: CASSFGLAPNNEQFF.

The V call is TRBV9, the J call TRBJ2-1, with D tentatively TRBD1 or TRBD2 (5 bases each). The germline V and J ends were trimmed by 3 bases and 4 bases, with 14 bases remaining between them. The CDR3 covers 15 residues. CDR1 is SGDLS, CDR2 YYNGEE, per germline. CDR3 bases: TGTGCCAGCAGCGGCCCCGGGACGGCGTACAATGAGCAGTTCTTC. This sequence encodes CASSGPGTAYNEQFF.

This chain connects TRBV4-1 to TRBJ2-7, with D possibly matching TRBD2 (6 bases). The germline V gene encodes CDR1 MGHRA and CDR2 YSYEKL. Trimming left V 1 base short and J 4 bases short, with 20 bases between. The CDR3 contains 17 residues. CDR3 loop: CASSQAFVEGGWYEQYF. The CDR3 region has the DNA TGCGCCAGCAGCCAAGCGTTCGTGGAGGGTGGTTGGTACGAGCAGTACTTC.

J is TRBJ2-7 and V is TRBV6-5, with D perhaps matching TRBD1 or TRBD2 (5 bases each). Trimming pared 6 bases from V and 4 bases from J, leaving 16 bases between. Germline loops: CDR1 MNHEY, CDR2 SVGAGI. CDR3 size: 14 residues. In DNA, the CDR3 is TGTGCCAGCAGCCCCGGGACCCAGTTGTACGAGCAGTACTTC. Translated, it gives CASSPGTQLYEQYF.